This TCR beta chain comes out of a study of CD4+ T cells in melanoma. Whole-study findings and limits: CD8+ T cell, macrophage and B cell function reportedly correlated with neoantigen-specific CD4+ T cells. Reportedly, melanoma neoantigen-specific CD4+ T cells showed varied differentiation states.

This clone was seen once. Its antigen is unknown. This table comes from immunoSEQ multiplex PCR, and its TCRdb copy is limited to in-frame clones, with some not included. Found here are 8,500 to 14,000 clones, about 72% of them singletons; the top ten hold over 9%. The sample comprised cells from a culture (not recorded whether cultured in vitro). The sequence came from a human donor with melanoma.

The CDR3 reads CASRLRGGYEQYF. In DNA, the CDR3 is TGTGCCAGCAGACTCCGGGGGGGGTACGAGCAGTACTTC. The rearrangement links TRBV6-5 to TRBJ2-7; 8 nucleotides align to TRBD2. V shed 6 bases and J 4 bases; nucleotides not matched to a gene: 5. CDR3 size: 13 residues. Germline CDR1 MNHEY, CDR2 SVGAGI.